Sequencing of this TCR beta chain was carried out in a study of response to subunit inactivated influenza vaccine. V shed 2 bases and J 0 bases; nucleotides not matched to a gene: 1. The CDR3 is made up of 14 amino acids. TCRdb reprocessed the RT-PCR reads with MiXCR, giving one entry per CDR3 protein. The sample records around 650,000 distinct CDR3 sequences, 15% to 18% being singletons. V and J are TRBV12-3 or TRBV12-4 and TRBJ2-7; 7 nucleotides agree with TRBD1. Sequences were derived from PBMCs from blood, sampled approximately 12 days after vaccination. The receptor was isolated from a man aged 50 or older who received an inactivated influenza vaccine. DNA of the CDR3: TGTGCCAGCAGTTTAAGGGGGCTCTCCTACGAGCAGTACTTC. Residues: CASSLRGLSYEQYF.